These 22 T cell receptor beta chains share one sample of origin, sequenced in a study of T-cell memory formation after mild COVID-19. TCRdb itself ran the 5' RACE reads through MiXCR, one entry per CDR3 protein. The profile covers hundreds of thousands of distinct CDR3 sequences, with 25% to 30% appearing a single time and roughly 14% taken by the ten largest. Sequenced input: PBMCs or a T cell subset sorted from them (not recorded which). The source is an adult woman who had mild COVID-19 (a few samples of this study predate the infection). Cell type and time point are not known.

This clonotype was seen many times. CDR3 sequence: CASSPGGTGGETQYF. The CDR3 coding sequence is TGTGCCAGCAGCCCAGGAGGCACTGGTGGGGAGACCCAGTACTTC. This chain uses TRBV7-2 with TRBJ2-5; a possible D gene is TRBD2 (5 bases). The CDR3 is 15 amino acids. The ends were cut back, 5 bases at V and 5 bases at J, with 18 bases in the middle. CDR1 and CDR2 from the germline V gene are SGHTA and FQGNSA.

This clonotype was picked up a small number of times. This chain connects TRBV7-3 to TRBJ1-1; D uncertain. Germline loops: CDR1 SGHTA, CDR2 FQGTGA. This CDR3 has 13 residues. Trimming left V 3 bases short and J 1 base short, with 6 bases between. The CDR3 sequence is CASSFTANTEAFF. The CDR3 nucleotides read TGTGCCAGCAGCTTTACAGCGAACACTGAAGCTTTCTTT.

The J gene is TRBJ2-7, the V gene TRBV13, with D unresolved. The CDR3 is 14 residues long. V lost 4 bases, J lost 0 bases, and 10 bases lay in between. Germline lookup yields CDR1 PRHDT and CDR2 FYEKMQ (reference sequence). The CDR3 region has the DNA TGTGCCAGCAGCTCTCGAGGAAGCTCCTACGAGCAGTACTTC. Translated, it gives CASSSRGSSYEQYF. The variable domain in full, completed from reference TRBV13 and TRBJ2-7, reads AAGVIQSPRHLIKEKRETATLKCYPIPRHDTVYWYQQGPGQDPQFLISFYEKMQSDKGSIPDRFSAQQFSDYHSELNMSSLELGDSALYFCASSSRGSSYEQYFGPGTRLTVT.

This clonotype was found a few times. The rearrangement links TRBV9 to TRBJ1-5, with 8 bases identical to TRBD1. Per the germline V gene, CDR1 is SGDLS and CDR2 is YYNGEE. The length of the CDR3 is 15 residues. Trimming cost V 3 bases and J 4 bases; bases outside gene matches: 6. The CDR3 loop is CASSASGGGNQPQHF. The CDR3 DNA reads TGTGCCAGCAGCGCCTCAGGGGGCGGTAATCAGCCCCAGCATTTT. Full variable domain (remainder filled in from reference TRBV9 and TRBJ1-5): DSGVTQTPKHLITATGQRVTLRCSPRSGDLSVYWYQQSLDQGLQFLIQYYNGEERAKGNILERFSAQQFPDLHSELNLSSLELGDSALYFCASSASGGGNQPQHFGDGTRLSIL.

The chain employs TRBV3-1 and TRBJ1-2, with TRBD1 matching over 7 bases. J gave up 4 bases and V 1 base, and 9 bases lay outside the gene matches. The CDR3 sequence is 16 residues long. CDR1 and CDR2 from the germline V gene are LGHDT and YNNKEL (reference sequence). In nucleotides, the CDR3 is TGTGCCAGCAGCCAAGGGGTGGACAGGCTACTCTATGGCTACACCTTC. Its protein product is CASSQGVDRLLYGYTF.

V usage is TRBV5-4 and J usage is TRBJ2-7; D tentatively fits TRBD1 or TRBD2 (5 bases each). Germline assignment: CDR1 SGHNT and CDR2 YYREEE (reference sequence). The CDR3 contains 13 residues. Trimming took 4 bases from V and 3 from J, leaving 11 bases between them. Here the CDR3 DNA reads TGTGCCAGCAGCATCACGAGGGGCTACGAGCAGTACTTC. The encoded protein is CASSITRGYEQYF.

The J gene is TRBJ2-5, the V gene TRBV4-3; 7 bases are shared with TRBD1. V lost 4 bases to trimming and J lost 4 bases; unmatched junction nucleotides: 9. Germline CDR1 reads LGHNA; CDR2 reads YSLEER. The CDR3 length is 15 residues. CDR3 coding DNA: TGCGCCAGCAGCCGAACCGACAGGGACGTAGAGACCCAGTACTTC. The encoded protein is CASSRTDRDVETQYF.

J is TRBJ2-2 and V is TRBV6-2 or TRBV6-3; 7 bases agree with TRBD1. CDR1 and CDR2 (germline): MNHEY, SVGEGT. CDR3 length: 15 amino acids. V was pared by 6 bases and J by 4 bases, with 8 bases of the junction left unmatched. CDR3 bases: TGTGCCAGCAGGGAATCGGGACAGTCCACCGGGGAGCTGTTTTTT. Its translation: CASRESGQSTGELFF.

The chain uses TRBV30 and TRBJ1-3; 9 nucleotides match TRBD1. V lost 2 bases and J lost 3; bases outside the gene matches: 8. The CDR3 consists of 16 residues. Germline V gene sequence: CDR1 GTSNPN, CDR2 SVGIG (reference sequence). CDR3 sequence (DNA): TGTGCCTGGAGTTCTCTCCGGGACAGGGTTGGAAACACCATATATTTT. It encodes CAWSSLRDRVGNTIYF.

This chain connects TRBV5-1 to TRBJ2-5; D might be TRBD2 (6 bases). CDR1 SGHRS and CDR2 YFSETQ come from the germline V gene. The germline V and J ends were trimmed by 0 bases and 3 bases, with 18 bases remaining between them. The CDR3 totals 17 residues. The CDR3 nucleotides read TGCGCCAGCAGCTTGGGATCGGTGGGACTTCCCAAAGAGACCCAGTACTTC. It yields the protein CASSLGSVGLPKETQYF.

The rearrangement links TRBV27 to TRBJ2-1; 12 positions agree with TRBD2. V gave up 5 bases and J gave up 5 bases; unmatched junction bases: 13. From germline, CDR1 is MNHEY and CDR2 SMNVEV (reference sequence). The length of the CDR3 is 18 residues. The chain's CDR3 is CASSLTSGSLFLNNEQFF. Here the CDR3 DNA reads TGTGCCAGCAGTCTGACTAGCGGGAGTCTCTTTTTAAACAATGAGCAGTTCTTC.

The rearrangement joins TRBV6-5 to TRBJ2-1, with TRBD2 identical over 10 bases. The CDR3 length is 14 residues. Germline values: CDR1 MNHEY, CDR2 SVGAGI. The J segment lost 5 bases and the V segment lost 6 bases, leaving 4 bases of the junction unmatched. The CDR3 protein is CASRLAGANNEQFF. CDR3 DNA: TGTGCCAGCAGGCTAGCGGGGGCGAACAATGAGCAGTTCTTC.

This clonotype was counted between two and nine times. This chain links TRBV7-9 with TRBJ2-7; 7 bases line up with TRBD1. Per germline, CDR1 SEHNR and CDR2 FQNEAQ (reference sequence). The V and J ends lost 5 bases and 4 bases, in that order; junction bases with no gene match: 5. The CDR3 covers 13 residues. CDR3 loop: CASSGQAGYEQYF. The CDR3, as DNA: TGTGCCAGCAGCGGACAGGCTGGATACGAGCAGTACTTC.

This clonotype has more than one count but fewer than ten. The V gene is TRBV7-6, the J gene TRBJ2-7, with D hard to call. V lost 2 bases and J 7 bases, leaving 15 bases between the germline ends. CDR3 length equals 14 residues. Germline V gene lookup returns CDR1 SGHVS and CDR2 FNYEAQ. In DNA form, the CDR3 reads TGTGCCAGCAGCTTACTAGTTGGTCGCGAAGAGCAGTACTTC. Translating gives CASSLLVGREEQYF.

This clonotype has a handful of counts. This chain uses TRBV5-1 with TRBJ1-2; D ambiguous. The V end was cut by 4 bases, the J end by 3 bases, with 10 bases between. CDR3 length equals 13 residues. Looked up from germline, CDR1 is SGHRS and CDR2 is YFSETQ. The CDR3 reads CASSREVYYGYTF. In DNA form, the CDR3 reads TGCGCCAGCAGCAGGGAAGTCTACTATGGCTACACCTTC.

The CDR3: CASSRPQLGTQYF. The CDR3 DNA follows: TGTGCCAGCAGCCGTCCTCAGCTGGGGACCCAGTACTTC. This chain joins TRBV11-2 and TRBJ2-5, with D uncertain. Germline lookup yields CDR1 SGHAT and CDR2 FQNNGV. V lost 5 bases and J lost 7, with 14 bases in between. The CDR3 spans 13 residues. The whole variable domain, remainder taken from reference TRBV11-2 and TRBJ2-5, is EAGVAQSPRYKIIEKRQSVAFWCNPISGHATLYWYQQILGQGPKLLIQFQNNGVVDDSQLPKDRFSAERLKGVDSTLKIQPAKLEDSAVYLCASSRPQLGTQYFGPGTRLLVL.

This clonotype was seen only a few times. This chain links TRBV2 with TRBJ1-5; 8 nucleotides match TRBD1. The CDR3 sequence is 14 residues long. Per germline, CDR1 SNHLY and CDR2 FYNNEI. The J segment lost 6 bases and the V segment lost 5 bases, leaving 6 bases of the junction unmatched. DNA of the CDR3: TGTGCCAGCAGTACAGGACAGGGAGGTCAGCCCCAGCATTTT. Translated: CASSTGQGGQPQHF.

This clonotype was seen repeatedly, ten times or more. The chain has TRBV6-4 and TRBJ2-2; D unclear. Trimming cost V 3 bases and J 4 bases, with 6 bases left between them. This CDR3 has 13 residues. CDR1 is MRHNA and CDR2 is SNTAGT in the germline V gene. The CDR3 region is CASSDGPTGELFF. CDR3 nucleotides: TGTGCCAGCAGTGATGGGCCCACCGGGGAGCTGTTTTTT.

This clonotype was found a few times. CDR3 coding DNA: TGTGCCAGCGGCGCGGGACAGGGGCACTCCTACGAGCAGTACTTC. Translated, it gives CASGAGQGHSYEQYF. The chain has TRBV2 and TRBJ2-7; 10 bases line up with TRBD1. The CDR3 is 15 amino acids. The germline V gene encodes CDR1 SNHLY and CDR2 FYNNEI. J gave up 0 bases and V 8 bases, and 7 bases lay outside the gene matches.

The V call is TRBV30, the J call TRBJ2-4, with TRBD1 as a possible D gene (6 bases). The CDR3 totals 12 residues. In germline, CDR1 is GTSNPN, CDR2 SVGIG (reference sequence). V was trimmed by 1 base and J by 9 bases, leaving 10 bases between them. The CDR3 bases are TGTGCCTGGAGTGGGACAGAAAGCATTCAGTACTTC. This gives the protein CAWSGTESIQYF.

The chain combines TRBV14 with TRBJ2-7; 7 nucleotides match TRBD1. V shed 2 bases, J shed 4 bases, and the junction held 5 bases outside the gene matches. Germline loops: CDR1 SGHDN, CDR2 FVKESK. The CDR3 loop spans 14 amino acids. The DNA for the CDR3 is TGTGCCAGCAGCCAACGACAGGGCCCGTACGAGCAGTACTTC. This encodes CASSQRQGPYEQYF.

The chain couples TRBV5-1 to TRBJ2-5, with D unresolved. Germline assignment: CDR1 SGHRS and CDR2 YFSETQ. The V end was cut by 6 bases, the J end by 2 bases, with 14 bases between. The CDR3 contains 14 residues. The CDR3, as DNA: TGCGCCAGCACCACGGCTGGGCTACAAGAGACCCAGTACTTC. Its protein is CASTTAGLQETQYF.